The 23 T cell receptor beta chains below were found in one sample sequenced in a study of Graves' ophthalmopathy and Graves' hyperthyroidism. From RNA, the CDR3 regions of TCR beta chains were amplified and sequenced. An opening RT-PCR round employed HTBI primers and preceded a second-round multiplex PCR. TCRdb ran MiXCR on the multiplex PCR reads and lists one entry per CDR3 protein. Counted here are about 500,000 distinct CDR3 sequences, about two fifths occurring once; the ten biggest clones make up about 4.2%. Sequenced material: peripheral blood or thyroid tissue (not recorded which). These receptors all come from an adult man with Graves' hyperthyroidism.

The chain employs TRBV6-6 and TRBJ1-3, with D tentatively TRBD1 (5 bases). CDR1 and CDR2 (germline): MNHNY, SVGAGI (reference sequence). CDR3 length: 16 residues. V lost 7 bases and J 0 bases, leaving 16 bases between the germline ends. In DNA, the CDR3 is TGTGCCAGCACTGGCGGGGCGCTAAGCTCTGGAAACACCATATATTTT. It specifies CASTGGALSSGNTIYF.

This clonotype was seen many times. CDR3 in DNA: TGTGCCAGCAGCGTAGCTGCAGACAAGAATTCACCCCTCCACTTT. Translation: CASSVAADKNSPLHF. V and J are TRBV9 and TRBJ1-6; D gene uncertain. Trimming removed 0 bases from V and 7 bases from J, with 11 bases in between. Germline CDR1 SGDLS, CDR2 YYNGEE. This CDR3 contains 15 residues.

This clonotype appeared many times. V usage is TRBV19 and J usage is TRBJ1-1; no reliable D call. From germline, CDR1 is LNHDA and CDR2 SQIVND (reference sequence). This CDR3 has 14 residues. V lost 5 bases and J 2 bases, leaving 12 bases between the germline ends. The CDR3 region has the DNA TGTGCCAGTAGTCGGGGTTTAGGAAACACTGAAGCTTTCTTT. It is translated as CASSRGLGNTEAFF.

This clonotype has just one count. At one end the junction does not follow the germline gene, possibly because of a read error. The chain has TRBV9 and TRBJ2-7; TRBD2 aligns across 14 bases. In germline, CDR1 is SGDLS, CDR2 YYNGEE. The CDR3 totals 18 residues. This CDR3 reads CASRVGGTSGSMGYEQYF. DNA of the CDR3: TGTGCCAGCAGGGTAGGAGGGACTAGCGGGAGCATGGGCTACGAGCAGTACTTC.

There are many counts of this clonotype. The CDR3 region is CSAATRSPYEQYF. The CDR3 coding sequence is TGCAGTGCCGCTACTAGGTCCCCCTACGAGCAGTACTTC. The genes are TRBV20-1 and TRBJ2-7, with D perhaps matching TRBD2 (5 bases). Germline values: CDR1 DFQATT, CDR2 SNEGSKA (reference sequence). The CDR3 is 13 amino acids. Trimming shortened V by 6 bases and J by 2 bases, and 14 bases separated the two germline ends.

Concerning this clonotype: At one of its ends the junction is not consistent with the germline gene, which may arise from a read error. This CDR3 reads CASSPGPLNAEAFF. CDR3 nucleotides: TGTGCCAGCAGCCCGGGACCGCTGAACGCTGAAGCTTTCTTT. The V gene is TRBV7-3, the J gene TRBJ1-1, with D possibly TRBD1 on 5 matching bases. The germline V gene has CDR1 SGHTA and CDR2 FQGTGA. This CDR3 spans 14 amino acids. Complete variable domain (other parts from reference TRBV7-3 and TRBJ1-1): GAGVSQTPSNKVTEKGKYVELRCDPISGHTALYWYRQSLGQGPEFLIYFQGTGAADDSGLPNDRFFAVRPEGSVSTLKIQRTERGDSAVYLCASSPGPLNAEAFFGQGTRLTVV.

The chain couples TRBV10-3 to TRBJ2-6; TRBD1 agrees at 8 bases. With V trimmed by 5 bases and J by 3 bases, 18 bases remained unmatched. Germline V gives CDR1 ENHRY, CDR2 SYGVKD. This CDR3 spans 20 amino acids. In nucleotides, the CDR3 is TGTGCCATCAGTTACGGACAGGGCGAGTACACTGCAATTGGGGCCAACGTCCTGACTTTC. This encodes CAISYGQGEYTAIGANVLTF.

This clonotype has ten or more counts. V is TRBV7-2 and J is TRBJ1-4, with TRBD1 as a possible D gene (5 bases). The CDR3 covers 15 residues. Germline V gene data show CDR1 as SGHTA and CDR2 as FQGNSA. The ends were cut back, 3 bases at V and 7 bases at J, with 15 bases in the middle. The CDR3 nucleotides are TGTGCCAGCAGCTTTAGCGCAGGGCGGGGTGAAAAACTGTTTTTT. Its protein product is CASSFSAGRGEKLFF.

This clonotype was counted a single time. J is TRBJ1-4 and V is TRBV9; the D gene is possibly TRBD1 (5 bases). The CDR3 totals 15 residues. CDR1 SGDLS and CDR2 YYNGEE come from the germline V gene. With 4 bases removed from V and 7 bases from J, the gap between germline ends came to 17 bases. The CDR3 DNA reads TGTGCCAGCAGCCAAGGGGTGGCAGGGAGTGAAAAACTGTTTTTT. It is translated as CASSQGVAGSEKLFF.

This clonotype occurred many times. V and J are TRBV7-9 and TRBJ1-1; D is unclear. The CDR3 totals 14 residues. Deletions cut 5 bases from V and 5 bases from J, with 15 bases between. The germline V gene encodes CDR1 SEHNR and CDR2 FQNEAQ (reference sequence). The chain's CDR3 is CASSLGPWGTEAFF. The CDR3 DNA reads as TGTGCCAGCAGCCTCGGCCCCTGGGGAACTGAAGCTTTCTTT.

This clonotype was detected ten times or more. The chain carries TRBV5-8 and TRBJ2-5; the D is unclear. Looked up from germline, CDR1 is SGHTS and CDR2 is YDEGEE. V shed 0 bases and J shed 0 bases, with 9 bases lying between them. CDR3 length equals 15 residues. The CDR3 sequence is CASSLVLGYQETQYF. The CDR3 DNA sequence: TGTGCCAGCAGCTTGGTGCTTGGGTACCAAGAGACCCAGTACTTC.

The sample holds one count of this clonotype. V is TRBV9 and J is TRBJ2-5; no clear D. V was shortened by 7 bases and J by 4 bases, with 17 bases between the two germline ends. CDR3 length: 14 amino acids. Germline-derived CDR1 and CDR2 are SGDLS and YYNGEE. CDR3 loop: CASSSPVSRETQYF. CDR3 coding DNA: TGTGCCAGCTCGAGCCCGGTGAGCCGAGAGACCCAGTACTTC.

The V call is TRBV20-1, the J call TRBJ1-6; the D gene is possibly TRBD1 (6 bases). The germline CDR1 and CDR2 sequences are DFQATT and SNEGSKA (reference sequence). Trimming took off 0 bases at V and 10 bases at J, with 16 bases between the two ends. The CDR3 extends over 15 amino acids. The CDR3 loop reads CSARDLQGAHSPLHF. CDR3 in DNA: TGCAGTGCTAGAGATTTACAGGGAGCACACTCACCCCTCCACTTT.

There are many counts of this clonotype. J is TRBJ1-6 and V is TRBV7-6; tentative D call: TRBD1 (6 bases). CDR1 SGHVS and CDR2 FNYEAQ come from the germline V gene. The CDR3 runs to 15 residues. V was clipped by 2 bases and J by 7 bases, with 12 bases between them. The CDR3 here is CASSLRPGGNSPLHF. Here the CDR3 DNA reads TGTGCCAGCAGCTTACGCCCGGGGGGCAATTCACCCCTCCACTTT.

The table lists this clonotype with many counts. This sequence joins TRBV6-1 and TRBJ1-2, with 7 nucleotides matching TRBD1. Trimming took 5 bases from V and 3 from J; bases not matched to a gene: 6. This CDR3 region has 14 residues. The germline gives CDR1 MNHNS, CDR2 SASEGT. The CDR3, as DNA: TGTGCCAGCAGTAGACAGGGAAGGGACTATGGCTACACCTTC. Its protein product is CASSRQGRDYGYTF.

Ten or more counts support this clonotype. The V gene is TRBV20-1, the J gene TRBJ2-6; 7 bases line up with TRBD2. The CDR3 runs 17 residues. Looked up from germline, CDR1 is DFQATT and CDR2 is SNEGSKA (reference sequence). V shed 5 bases and J 0 bases; nucleotides not matched to a gene: 10. CDR3 DNA: TGCAGTGCTCTCCGAGCGGGGATGAGCTCTGGGGCCAACGTCCTGACTTTC. Translating gives CSALRAGMSSGANVLTF.

This clonotype was found many times. The chain uses TRBV29-1 and TRBJ1-4; D remains ambiguous. The CDR3 totals 13 residues. Per germline, CDR1 SQVTM and CDR2 ANQGSEA. V was pared by 1 base and J by 5 bases, with 8 bases between. The CDR3 is CSVEGQENEKLFF. CDR3 nucleotides: TGCAGCGTTGAAGGGCAGGAAAATGAAAAACTGTTTTTT.

V is TRBV19 and J is TRBJ2-2; TRBD2 matches at 8 bases. Germline CDR1 is LNHDA and CDR2 is SQIVND (reference sequence). With 7 bases clipped from V and 1 base from J, the junction kept 5 bases outside the gene matches. The CDR3 totals 15 residues. The CDR3 sequence is CASKGLAGNTGELFF. As DNA, the CDR3 is TGTGCCAGTAAGGGGCTAGCGGGGAACACCGGGGAGCTGTTTTTT. The variable domain in full, with the rest retrieved from reference TRBV19 and TRBJ2-2, is DGGITQSPKYLFRKEGQNVTLSCEQNLNHDAMYWYRQDPGQGLRLIYYSQIVNDFQKGDIAEGYSVSREKKESFPLTVTSAQKNPTAFYLCASKGLAGNTGELFFGEGSRLTVL.

V is TRBV20-1 and J is TRBJ1-1, with D maybe TRBD1 (5 bases). Looked up from germline, CDR1 is DFQATT and CDR2 is SNEGSKA (reference sequence). The V end lost 5 bases, the J end lost 4 bases, and 20 bases lay between the germline ends. This CDR3 contains 15 residues. CDR3 nucleotide sequence: TGCAGTGCTCTTAGCCGATCGGGGGTGGGCACTGAAGCTTTCTTT. Translated, it gives CSALSRSGVGTEAFF.

The rearrangement joins TRBV6-1 to TRBJ1-1, with 10 bases fitting TRBD1. V dropped 6 bases and J dropped 4; count of bases not matched to a gene: 11. Per the germline V gene, CDR1 is MNHNS and CDR2 is SASEGT. The CDR3 length is 16 residues. Here the CDR3 DNA reads TGTGCCAGCAGGAAAGACAGGGGGCGGGGTGGCACTGAAGCTTTCTTT. Translating it yields CASRKDRGRGGTEAFF.

The table lists this clonotype with a few counts. J is TRBJ2-5 and V is TRBV29-1, with 11 bases fitting TRBD1. The germline V gene encodes CDR1 SQVTM and CDR2 ANQGSEA. After removal of 0 bases from V and 5 bases from J, the junction contained 8 bases not matched to a gene. The CDR3 sequence is 16 residues long. CDR3 amino acids: CSVEDRDRGVGETQYF. Written as DNA, the CDR3 is TGCAGCGTTGAAGATCGGGACAGGGGGGTAGGGGAGACCCAGTACTTC.

The CDR3 is CASSYEGRSTGELFF. DNA for the CDR3: TGTGCCAGCAGTTACGAGGGGAGGTCAACCGGGGAGCTGTTTTTT. The chain uses TRBV7-9 and TRBJ2-2; D is perhaps TRBD2 (6 bases). Germline CDR1 and CDR2: SEHNR and FQNEAQ (reference sequence). V lost 6 bases and J lost 5, with 16 bases in between. The CDR3 loop spans 15 amino acids.

This clonotype was observed many times. V and J are TRBV6-1 and TRBJ1-2; a weak D match, TRBD1 (6 bases). This CDR3 contains 14 residues. Trimming took 2 bases from V and 4 from J, leaving 11 bases between them. The V gene's germline CDR1 is MNHNS and CDR2 SASEGT. CDR3 sequence (DNA): TGTGCCAGCAGTGAACTACAGGGACTCTATGGCTACACCTTC. Its translation is CASSELQGLYGYTF.